The present T cell receptor beta chain was sequenced within a study of blood T cell repertoires in COVID-19. Whole-study context: The United States, Italy and Spain provided the acute and convalescent COVID-19 samples.

V dropped 5 bases and J dropped 8 bases, with 15 bases sitting between them. CDR3 length equals 13 residues. This clone was counted once. Sequenced by immunoSEQ multiplex PCR; TCRdb stores in-frame clones only, minus some. The sample comprises some 350,000 clones, 85% to 90% of which are singletons, and about 1% rests with the top ten. The sequencing sample was made of PBMCs or T cells enriched from blood (not recorded which). V and J are TRBV12-3 or TRBV12-4 and TRBJ1-2, with a weak D call TRBD1 (6 bases). This receptor was taken from a man between 18 and 29 years old who had recovered from COVID-19. The CDR3 spells CASSGTSARGYTF. CDR3 in DNA: TGTGCCAGCAGTGGGACATCCGCCAGAGGCTACACCTTC.